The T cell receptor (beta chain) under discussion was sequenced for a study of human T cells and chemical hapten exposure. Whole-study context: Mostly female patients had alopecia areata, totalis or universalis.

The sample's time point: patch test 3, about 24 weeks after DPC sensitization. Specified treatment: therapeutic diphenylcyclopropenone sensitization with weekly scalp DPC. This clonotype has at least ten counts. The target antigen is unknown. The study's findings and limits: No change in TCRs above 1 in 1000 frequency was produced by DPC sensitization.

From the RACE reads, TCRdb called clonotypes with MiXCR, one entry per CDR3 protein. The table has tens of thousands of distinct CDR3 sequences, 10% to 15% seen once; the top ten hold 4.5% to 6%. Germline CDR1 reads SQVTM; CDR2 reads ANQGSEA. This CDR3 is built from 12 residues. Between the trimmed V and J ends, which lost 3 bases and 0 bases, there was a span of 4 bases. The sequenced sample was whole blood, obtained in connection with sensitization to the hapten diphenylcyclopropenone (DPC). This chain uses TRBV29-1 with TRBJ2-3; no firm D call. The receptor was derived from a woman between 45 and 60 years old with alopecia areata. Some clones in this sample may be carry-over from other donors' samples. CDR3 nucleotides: TGCAGCGTTGATCACAGCACAGATACGCAGTATTTT. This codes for CSVDHSTDTQYF.